This is a list of T cell receptor beta chains from one sample in a study of cytomegalovirus exposure and HLA in healthy donors. TCRdb's copy holds only in-frame clones and misses some; the assay was immunoSEQ multiplex PCR. The repertoire holds 150,000 to 200,000 clones, with 77% as singletons. The sample comprised PBMCs. The receptors come from a woman aged 25 to 39 in good health and CMV-seropositive. Each CDR3 is given with its conserved first and last residue.

V,J,CDR3
TRBV28,TRBJ2-7,CASRGWTNSYEQYF
TRBV6-5,TRBJ2-5,CASSYGETGETQYF
TRBV14,TRBJ1-1,CASSQEASGGVAFF
TRBV4-2,TRBJ2-1,CASSHRYPLASYNEQFF
TRBV6-5,TRBJ2-7,CASSPRLQLSYEQYF
TRBV2,TRBJ2-3,CASSLRDIGTDTQYF
TRBV14,TRBJ1-1,CASSRLGPNTEAFF
TRBV29-1,TRBJ2-5,CSADPKGQGETQYF
TRBV18,TRBJ2-1,CASSPIGGGYNEQFF
TRBV6-6,TRBJ2-3,CASSSAGAGGDTQYF
TRBV5-1,TRBJ2-3,CASSLVAGGTDTQYF
TRBV4-3,TRBJ2-5,CASSQGQQETQYF
TRBV6-5,TRBJ2-2,CASSRTGTGELFF
TRBV28,TRBJ2-4,CASSLSIRGRALKYKNIQYF
TRBV19,TRBJ2-2,CASKDRGSSGELFF
TRBV4-2,TRBJ2-5,CASSLSAGELATQYF
TRBV6-5,TRBJ2-7,CASRRQYEQYF
TRBV27,TRBJ1-2,CASPSGEANYGYTF
TRBV19,TRBJ1-2,CASTYFRTRQGVLSQGYTF
TRBV13,TRBJ2-7,CASSAYYEQYF
TRBV29-1,TRBJ1-2,CSVEGKDGHGYTF
TRBV28,TRBJ2-7,CASSPSGSLYEQYF
TRBV20-1,TRBJ1-2,CGGQNYGYTF
TRBV7-7,TRBJ2-5,CASSLVLAGQETQYF
TRBV5-6,TRBJ2-4,CASSWAGEGDIQYF
TRBV7-3,TRBJ2-5,CASSLEGRTDSAETQYF
TRBV19,TRBJ1-3,CASSIGGGGNTIYF
TRBV6-1,TRBJ2-7,CASSQGARYEQYF
TRBV6-1,TRBJ1-4,CASNRDRGEKLFF
TRBV30,TRBJ2-3,CAWKGLAVHTDTQYF
TRBV7-8,TRBJ2-5,CASTGRAFEETQYF
TRBV5-4,TRBJ2-1,CASSLGGLAGDEQFF
TRBV19,TRBJ2-3,CASSFSDRDTRYTDTQYF
TRBV14,TRBJ1-1,CASSATGNTEAFF
TRBV29-1,TRBJ2-3,CSVERDRGTGDTQYF